Reported below is one TCR beta chain. The data belong to a study of blood T cell repertoires in COVID-19. On the study more broadly: The origin of the acute and convalescent COVID-19 samples was the United States, Italy and Spain. Sources were T cells, B-cell-depleted T cells, or PBMCs; the material itself was cDNA or gDNA.

Original handling: Using reference gene primer amplification, nucleated cell counts were estimated. The repertoire was sequenced with immunoSEQ multiplex PCR; TCRdb's copy has only in-frame clones and lacks some. That table supplies the V and J calls and clone size; D and trimming were determined from the DNA. This table holds tens of thousands of clones, roughly 90% found once. CDR1 is SGDLS and CDR2 is YYNGEE in the germline V gene. Unmatched junction bases numbered 6, after V lost 6 bases and J lost 0 bases. The CDR3 has 15 residues. Sequenced material: peripheral blood. This TCR was recovered from a man in his fifties with acute or convalescent COVID-19. The genes are TRBV9 and TRBJ2-1; 7 positions agree with TRBD2. The CDR3 bases are TGTGCCAGCAATGCGGGAGTGGGCTCCTACAATGAGCAGTTCTTC. Translating it yields CASNAGVGSYNEQFF. The whole variable domain, filled in from reference TRBV9 and TRBJ2-1, reads DSGVTQTPKHLITATGQRVTLRCSPRSGDLSVYWYQQSLDQGLQFLIQYYNGEERAKGNILERFSAQQFPDLHSELNLSSLELGDSALYFCASNAGVGSYNEQFFGPGTRLTVL.